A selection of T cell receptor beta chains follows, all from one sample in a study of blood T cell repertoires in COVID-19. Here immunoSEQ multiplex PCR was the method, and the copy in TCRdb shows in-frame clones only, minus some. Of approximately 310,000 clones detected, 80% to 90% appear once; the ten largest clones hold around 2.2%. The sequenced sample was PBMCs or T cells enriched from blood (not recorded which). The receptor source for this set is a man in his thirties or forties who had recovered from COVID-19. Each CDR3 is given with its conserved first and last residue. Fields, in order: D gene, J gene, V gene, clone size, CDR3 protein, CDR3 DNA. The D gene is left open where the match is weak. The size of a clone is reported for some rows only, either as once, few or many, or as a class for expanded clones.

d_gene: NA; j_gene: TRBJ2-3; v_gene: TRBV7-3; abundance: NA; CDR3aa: CASSFSLSDTQYF; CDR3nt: TGTGCCAGCAGCTTCTCCCTGTCAGATACGCAGTATTTT
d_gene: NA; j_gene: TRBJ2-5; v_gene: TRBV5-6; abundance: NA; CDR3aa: CASSPRTVGGTQYF; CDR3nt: TGTGCCAGCAGCCCCCGGACAGTAGGGGGGACCCAGTACTTC
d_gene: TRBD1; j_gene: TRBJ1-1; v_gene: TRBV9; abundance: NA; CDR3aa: CASRGQGLNTEAFF; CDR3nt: TGTGCCAGCAGAGGACAGGGGTTGAACACTGAAGCTTTCTTT
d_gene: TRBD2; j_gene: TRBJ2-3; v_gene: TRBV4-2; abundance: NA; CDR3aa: CASSQGGKRGASTDTQYF; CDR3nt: TGTGCCAGCAGCCAAGGTGGGAAGCGGGGGGCTAGCACAGATACGCAGTATTTT
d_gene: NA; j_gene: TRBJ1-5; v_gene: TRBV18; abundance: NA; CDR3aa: CASSGGGNQPQHF; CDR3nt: TGTGCCAGCTCAGGGGGGGGCAATCAGCCCCAGCATTTT
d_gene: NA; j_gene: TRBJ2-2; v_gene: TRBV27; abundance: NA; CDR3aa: CASSPGLFLGELFF; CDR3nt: TGTGCCAGCAGTCCGGGACTTTTTCTCGGGGAGCTGTTTTTT
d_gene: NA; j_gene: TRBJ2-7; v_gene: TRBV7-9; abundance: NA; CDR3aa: CASSPRTHPYEQYF; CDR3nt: TGTGCCAGCAGCCCTCGTACACATCCCTACGAGCAGTACTTC
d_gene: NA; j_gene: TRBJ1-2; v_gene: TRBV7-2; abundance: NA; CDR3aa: CASSLVVQGGDGYTF; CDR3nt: TGTGCCAGCAGCTTAGTTGTTCAGGGAGGGGATGGCTACACCTTC
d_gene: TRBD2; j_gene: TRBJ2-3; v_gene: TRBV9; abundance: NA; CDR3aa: CASSWEGLPDTQYF; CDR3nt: TGTGCCAGCAGCTGGGAGGGACTACCAGATACGCAGTATTTT
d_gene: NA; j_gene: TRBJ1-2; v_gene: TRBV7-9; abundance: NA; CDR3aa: CASGPRQVYDGYTF; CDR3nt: TGTGCCAGCGGTCCTAGACAGGTTTACGATGGCTACACCTTC
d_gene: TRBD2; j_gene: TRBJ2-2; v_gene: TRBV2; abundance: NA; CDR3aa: CASSQAGGAGELFF; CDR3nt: TGTGCCAGCAGCCAAGCCGGGGGGGCCGGGGAGCTGTTTTTT
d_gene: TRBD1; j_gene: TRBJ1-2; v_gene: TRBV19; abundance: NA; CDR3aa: CASNYDREDYGYTF; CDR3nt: TGTGCCAGTAACTACGACAGGGAGGACTATGGCTACACCTTC
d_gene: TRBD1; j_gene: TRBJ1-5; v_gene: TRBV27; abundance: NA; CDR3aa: CASRSTGVSNQPQHF; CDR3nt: TGTGCCAGCAGGTCGACAGGGGTTAGCAATCAGCCCCAGCATTTT
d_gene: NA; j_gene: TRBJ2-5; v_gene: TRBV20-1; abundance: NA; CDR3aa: CGGLFQETQYF; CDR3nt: TGCGGGGGCCTCTTCCAAGAGACCCAGTACTTC
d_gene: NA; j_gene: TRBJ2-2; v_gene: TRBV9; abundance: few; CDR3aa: CADGKHRSNTGELFF; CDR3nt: TGTGCCGATGGGAAACACAGGTCGAACACCGGGGAGCTGTTTTTT
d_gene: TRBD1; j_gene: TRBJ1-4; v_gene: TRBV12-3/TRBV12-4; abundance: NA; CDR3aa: CASSFGTGERMFF; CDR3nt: TGTGCCAGCAGTTTTGGGACAGGGGAGAGGATGTTTTTT
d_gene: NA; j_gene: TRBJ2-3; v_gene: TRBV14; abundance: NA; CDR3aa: CASSPLFIGADTQYF; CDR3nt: TGTGCCAGCAGCCCCCTGTTTATAGGGGCAGATACGCAGTATTTT
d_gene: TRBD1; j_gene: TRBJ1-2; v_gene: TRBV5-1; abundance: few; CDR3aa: CASSPGQGARGYGYTF; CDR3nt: TGCGCCAGCAGCCCAGGACAGGGGGCTCGCGGTTATGGCTACACCTTC
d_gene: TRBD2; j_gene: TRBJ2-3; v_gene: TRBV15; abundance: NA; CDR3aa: CATSRTSGGTDTQYF; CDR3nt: TGTGCCACCAGCAGGACTAGCGGGGGCACAGATACGCAGTATTTT
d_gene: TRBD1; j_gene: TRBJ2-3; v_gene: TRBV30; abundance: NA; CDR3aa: CALYRDRGYFTDTQYF; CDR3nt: TGTGCCTTATACCGGGACAGGGGGTACTTTACAGATACGCAGTATTTT
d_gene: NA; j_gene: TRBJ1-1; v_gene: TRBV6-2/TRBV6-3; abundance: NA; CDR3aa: CASSYASAGLGNTEAFF; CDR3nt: TGTGCCAGCAGTTACGCCTCAGCGGGCTTGGGGAACACTGAAGCTTTCTTT
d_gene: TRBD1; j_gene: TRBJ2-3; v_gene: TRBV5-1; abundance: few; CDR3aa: CASSLAVLGRGRADTQYF; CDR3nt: TGCGCCAGCAGCTTGGCCGTTTTAGGCAGGGGGCGAGCAGATACGCAGTATTTT
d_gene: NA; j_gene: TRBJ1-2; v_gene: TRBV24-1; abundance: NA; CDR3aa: CATSDHNYGYTF; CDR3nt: TGTGCCACCAGTGACCATAACTATGGCTACACCTTC
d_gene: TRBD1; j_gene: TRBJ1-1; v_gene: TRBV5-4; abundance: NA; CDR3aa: CASSRQGPGGEAFF; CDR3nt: TGTGCCAGCAGCCGACAGGGGCCCGGGGGTGAAGCTTTCTTT
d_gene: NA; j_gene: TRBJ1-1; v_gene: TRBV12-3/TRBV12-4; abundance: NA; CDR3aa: CASSFGRAAEAFF; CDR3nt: TGTGCCAGCAGTTTCGGCAGGGCGGCTGAAGCTTTCTTT
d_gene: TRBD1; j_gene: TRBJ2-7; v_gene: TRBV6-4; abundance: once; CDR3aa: CASSRDSGLEQYF; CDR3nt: TGTGCCAGCAGCCGGGACAGCGGACTCGAGCAGTACTTC
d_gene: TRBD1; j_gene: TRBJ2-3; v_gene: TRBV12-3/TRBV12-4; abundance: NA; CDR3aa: CASSPGQGGYF; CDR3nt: TGTGCCAGCAGTCCGGGACAGGGAGGGTATTTT
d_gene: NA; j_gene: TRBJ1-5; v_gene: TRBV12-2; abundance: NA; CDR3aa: CASRLADRVCQPQHF; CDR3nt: TGTGCAAGTCGCTTAGCCGACAGGGTTTGCCAGCCCCAGCATTTT
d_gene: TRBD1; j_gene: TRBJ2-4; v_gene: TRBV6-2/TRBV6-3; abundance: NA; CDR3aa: CASSLGDRLAKNIQYF; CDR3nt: TGTGCCAGCAGTCTAGGGGACAGGTTAGCCAAAAACATTCAGTACTTC